This entry lists 18 T cell receptor beta chains sequenced from one sample in a study of cytomegalovirus exposure and HLA in healthy donors. It was with 60 Vbeta and 13 Jbeta primers that the PCR ran. Produced via immunoSEQ multiplex PCR; TCRdb's table is partial and in-frame only. The data hold around 200,000 clones, with around 62% observed a single time. Sequencing was done on a sample of PBMCs. The receptors derive from a man in his forties or fifties in good health and CMV-seronegative.

This clone was picked up a small number of times. This chain links TRBV6-1 with TRBJ2-1; a possible D gene is TRBD2 (5 bases). V lost 4 bases to trimming and J lost 6 bases, with 13 bases between them. The CDR3 sequence is 14 residues long. Germline V gives CDR1 MNHNS, CDR2 SASEGT. The CDR3 loop reads CASSVPGLGNEQFF. In nucleotides, the CDR3 is TGTGCCAGCAGTGTGCCGGGGTTAGGCAATGAGCAGTTCTTC.

This chain joins TRBV7-9 and TRBJ1-1; perhaps TRBD1 as D (6 bases). The CDR3 sequence is 14 residues long. V was pared by 6 bases and J by 8 bases, with 19 bases between. Looked up from germline, CDR1 is SEHNR and CDR2 is FQNEAQ (reference sequence). CDR3 loop: CASRQDSDRIEAFF. Here the CDR3 DNA reads TGTGCCAGCAGACAGGACAGCGATAGAATAGAAGCTTTCTTT.

Worth noting for this clone: The same CDR3 also results from other DNA sequences found in this sample. The rearrangement joins TRBV5-1 to TRBJ1-5; 9 bases agree with TRBD1. The germline V gene encodes CDR1 SGHRS and CDR2 YFSETQ. The length of the CDR3 is 13 residues. V shed 5 bases and J 5 bases; nucleotides not matched to a gene: 2. The CDR3 region has the DNA TGCGCCAGCAGTCGGGACAGGGATCAGCCCCAGCATTTT. Amino acid sequence: CASSRDRDQPQHF.

The V gene is TRBV5-1, the J gene TRBJ2-3; D may be TRBD1 (6 bases). This CDR3 is built from 14 residues. With 2 bases removed from V and 4 bases from J, the gap between germline ends came to 11 bases. CDR1 SGHRS and CDR2 YFSETQ come from the germline V gene. DNA for the CDR3: TGCGCCAGCAGCTTTATTGCAGGGGCAGATACGCAGTATTTT. Encoded protein: CASSFIAGADTQYF.

This clone occurred a few times. The V and J genes are TRBV10-3 and TRBJ1-3; 8 nucleotides line up with TRBD1. Germline trimming cut 0 bases from V and 4 bases from J; bases unmatched to any gene: 8. Per the germline V gene, CDR1 is ENHRY and CDR2 is SYGVKD. The CDR3 contains 17 residues. The CDR3 DNA follows: TGTGCCATCAGTGAGTCAACCAGGGGGCAAGCGGGAAACACCATATATTTT. Its translation is CAISESTRGQAGNTIYF.

The CDR3 reads CASSLRDRTYEQYF. The CDR3 bases are TGTGCCAGCAGCTTACGGGACAGGACCTACGAGCAGTACTTC. The chain uses TRBV7-9 and TRBJ2-7, with TRBD1 matching over 8 bases. The ends lost 2 bases at V and 2 bases at J; junction bases unmatched: 2. Germline CDR1 is SEHNR and CDR2 is FQNEAQ (reference sequence). The CDR3 runs to 14 residues.

This chain connects TRBV7-2 to TRBJ2-1; the match to TRBD2 covers 9 bases. V lost 2 bases, J lost 6 bases, and 11 bases stayed unmatched. The germline CDR1 and CDR2 sequences are SGHTA and FQGNSA. The CDR3 has 17 residues. CDR3 nucleotides: TGTGCCAGCAGCTTAAAAGGATCTAGCGGGATAGGCAATGAGCAGTTCTTC. The encoded protein is CASSLKGSSGIGNEQFF. The full variable domain, completed using reference TRBV7-2 and TRBJ2-1, is GAGVSQSPSNKVTEKGKDVELRCDPISGHTALYWYRQSLGQGLEFLIYFQGNSAPDKSGLPSDRFSAERTGGSVSTLTIQRTQQEDSAVYLCASSLKGSSGIGNEQFFGPGTRLTVL.

The gene calls are TRBV18 and TRBJ2-3, with no clear D. The germline V gene has CDR1 KGHSH and CDR2 LQKENI. V was cut by 3 bases and J by 4 bases, with 8 bases left in between. This CDR3 has 13 amino acids. CDR3 sequence: CASSPVEADTQYF. The CDR3 region has the DNA TGTGCCAGCTCACCCGTTGAGGCAGATACGCAGTATTTT.

This clone was detected only once. The chain combines TRBV7-2 with TRBJ2-2; 8 bases match TRBD2. The length of the CDR3 is 16 residues. With V trimmed by 6 bases and J by 4 bases, 10 bases remained unmatched. Germline CDR1 is SGHTA and CDR2 is FQGNSA. As DNA, the CDR3 is TGTGCCAGCAGACCAGGAGCGGCGGGAGGCACCGGGGAGCTGTTTTTT. It is translated as CASRPGAAGGTGELFF.

The chain joins TRBV6-5 to TRBJ2-5; TRBD1 matches 7 bases. This CDR3 has 15 residues. V shed 0 bases, J shed 4 bases, and the junction held 5 bases outside the gene matches. CDR1 is MNHEY, CDR2 SVGAGI, per germline. The CDR3 reads CASSYSRAGGETQYF. The CDR3 DNA reads as TGTGCCAGCAGTTACTCAAGGGCAGGGGGAGAGACCCAGTACTTC.

The chain combines TRBV6-5 with TRBJ2-3, with 9 bases that match TRBD1. V dropped 10 bases and J dropped 9; count of bases not matched to a gene: 8. The CDR3 runs 12 residues. Germline CDR1 and CDR2: MNHEY and SVGAGI. CDR3 coding DNA: TGTGCCACCTTCTCGGACAGGGGAACGCAGTATTTT. This codes for CATFSDRGTQYF.

The rearrangement links TRBV13 to TRBJ1-3, with D perhaps TRBD1 (6 bases). This CDR3 spans 15 amino acids. V lost 3 bases to trimming and J lost 0 bases, with 9 bases between them. Germline V gene lookup returns CDR1 PRHDT and CDR2 FYEKMQ (reference sequence). CDR3 protein: CASSLDSSSGNTIYF. CDR3 DNA: TGTGCCAGCAGCTTGGACAGCTCCTCTGGAAACACCATATATTTT.

The chain carries TRBV7-9 and TRBJ2-3; D ambiguous. Trimming took 1 base from V and 1 from J, leaving 12 bases between them. This CDR3 is built from 16 residues. CDR1 SEHNR and CDR2 FQNEAQ come from the germline V gene (reference sequence). The CDR3 DNA follows: TGTGCCAGCAGCTTAGGCAGGATAGGTGGCACAGATACGCAGTATTTT. Amino acids: CASSLGRIGGTDTQYF.

The chain joins TRBV4-1 to TRBJ2-7, with D tentatively TRBD1 (6 bases). The CDR3 has 18 residues. Looked up from germline, CDR1 is MGHRA and CDR2 is YSYEKL. The ends were cut back, 1 base at V and 7 bases at J, with 26 bases in the middle. CDR3: CASSQVVSDRRYGEEQYF. CDR3 nucleotide sequence: TGCGCCAGCAGCCAAGTAGTCTCAGACAGGCGATATGGGGAGGAGCAGTACTTC.

The V call is TRBV27, the J call TRBJ2-7, with D tentatively TRBD1 (6 bases). Germline V gene data show CDR1 as MNHEY and CDR2 as SMNVEV (reference sequence). The CDR3 is 13 amino acids. With 6 bases removed from V and 3 bases from J, the gap between germline ends came to 12 bases. This chain's CDR3 is CASSPQGGYEQYF. As DNA, the CDR3 is TGTGCCAGCAGCCCCCAAGGGGGCTACGAGCAGTACTTC.

This clone showed up just a few times. This chain links TRBV6-5 with TRBJ2-5, with 9 bases fitting TRBD1. The J call is uncertain, as TRBJ2-7 better fits the DNA end. This CDR3 spans 16 amino acids. Germline assignment: CDR1 MNHEY and CDR2 SVGAGI. Here the CDR3 reads CASSYLQGANSYEQYF. CDR3 nucleotide sequence: TGTGCCAGCAGTTACCTACAGGGGGCTAACTCCTACGAGCAGTACTTC.

The J gene is TRBJ1-1, the V gene TRBV10-3; 7 bases line up with TRBD1. Germline lookup yields CDR1 ENHRY and CDR2 SYGVKD. The trim removed 5 bases at V and 5 bases at J, leaving 11 bases unmatched. The CDR3 covers 15 residues. The CDR3 DNA reads TGTGCCATCAGTACCGACAGGGTTGCGGTGACTGAAGCTTTCTTT. It yields the protein CAISTDRVAVTEAFF.

This clone has a handful of counts. The chain is built from TRBV4-2 and TRBJ2-7; 8 bases line up with TRBD1. CDR1 and CDR2 (germline): LGHNA, YNFKEQ. This CDR3 has 16 amino acids. J was trimmed by 3 bases and V by 1 base; bases with no gene match: 8. DNA for the CDR3: TGTGCCAGCAGCCAAGCCGCGACAGGGGCCATCTACGAGCAGTACTTC. Protein sequence: CASSQAATGAIYEQYF.